This T cell receptor beta chain was documented in a study of blood T cells in healthy people across ages. Between the trimmed V and J ends, which lost 3 bases and 5 bases, there was a span of 16 bases. The CDR3 loop spans 14 amino acids. Looked up from germline, CDR1 is DFQATT and CDR2 is SNEGSKA (reference sequence). General study findings and limits: Naive T cell percentage showed a strong correlation with TCR beta diversity.

This clonotype was picked up a small number of times. The antigen remains unidentified. Then a second PCR, running about 6 to 12 cycles, was carried out with a sample-barcoded 5' primer and a J-beta primer mix. A single record per CDR3 protein comes from TCRdb applying MiXCR to the 5' RACE reads. The repertoire holds 600,000 or so distinct CDR3 sequences, about 28% seen once, with 15% to 19% in the top ten. The specimen was blood. J is TRBJ2-5 and V is TRBV20-1, with D tentatively TRBD1 (6 bases). The sequence derives from a woman older than 75 in good health. This chain's CDR3 is CSASPRGPGETQYF. The CDR3 nucleotides read TGCAGTGCTAGCCCCAGGGGTCCAGGGGAGACCCAGTACTTC.